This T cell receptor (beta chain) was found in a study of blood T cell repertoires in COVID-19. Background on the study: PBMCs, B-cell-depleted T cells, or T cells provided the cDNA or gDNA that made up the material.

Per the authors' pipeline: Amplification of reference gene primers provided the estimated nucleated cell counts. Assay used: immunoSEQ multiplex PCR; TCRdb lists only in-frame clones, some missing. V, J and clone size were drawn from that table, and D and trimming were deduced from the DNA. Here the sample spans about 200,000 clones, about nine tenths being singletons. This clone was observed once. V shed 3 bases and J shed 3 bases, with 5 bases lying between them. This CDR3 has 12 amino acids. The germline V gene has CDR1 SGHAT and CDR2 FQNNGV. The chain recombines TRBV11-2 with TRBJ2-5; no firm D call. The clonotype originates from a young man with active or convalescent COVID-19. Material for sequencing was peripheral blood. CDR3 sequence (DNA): TGTGCCAGCAGCTTGGCTGAAGAGACCCAGTACTTC. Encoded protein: CASSLAEETQYF.